Listed below are T cell receptor beta chains from one sample, sequenced in a study of T cells in tuberculosis. The table came from immunoSEQ multiplex PCR; TCRdb's copy has only in-frame clones and leaves some out. The table shows some 49,000 clones, with about 96% occurring only once. The material sequenced was PBMCs, taken at tuberculosis diagnosis. Source of these receptors: an adult with tuberculosis. CDR3s include the opening cysteine and the closing phenylalanine or tryptophan. The D gene is left open where the match is weak. Size is stated for part of the rows, as once, few or many counts, or as a class when the clone is expanded.

D gene: NA
J gene: TRBJ2-1
clone size: NA
V gene: TRBV5-1
CDR3 DNA: TGCGCCAGCAGCTTGTCAGGGGTGCTAGCCTATGAGCAGTTCTTC
CDR3 protein: CASSLSGVLAYEQFF

D gene: NA
J gene: TRBJ1-1
clone size: NA
V gene: TRBV5-4
CDR3 DNA: TGTGCCAGCAGCTTGAGCGTGAACACTGAAGCTTTCTTT
CDR3 protein: CASSLSVNTEAFF

D gene: TRBD2
J gene: TRBJ2-7
clone size: NA
V gene: TRBV11-2
CDR3 DNA: TGTGCCAGCAGGTCTACTCCGGGACTAGCCGACGAGCAGTACTTC
CDR3 protein: CASRSTPGLADEQYF

D gene: NA
J gene: TRBJ1-5
clone size: NA
V gene: TRBV11-3
CDR3 DNA: TGTGCCAGCAGCTCCGTGCCCCCCGGTCAGCCCCAGCATTTT
CDR3 protein: CASSSVPPGQPQHF

D gene: TRBD1
J gene: TRBJ2-5
clone size: NA
V gene: TRBV5-1
CDR3 DNA: TGCGCCAGCAGCTTGGAAGGGACAGGACAAGAGACCCAGTACTTC
CDR3 protein: CASSLEGTGQETQYF

D gene: TRBD2
J gene: TRBJ2-5
clone size: NA
V gene: TRBV5-1
CDR3 DNA: TGCGCCAGCAGCTTGGGCGGGAGGGTGCAGGAGACCCAGTACTTC
CDR3 protein: CASSLGGRVQETQYF

D gene: TRBD1
J gene: TRBJ1-2
clone size: NA
V gene: TRBV19
CDR3 DNA: TGTGCCAGTAAGGACAGGGTTGGCTACACCTTC
CDR3 protein: CASKDRVGYTF

D gene: NA
J gene: TRBJ2-7
clone size: NA
V gene: TRBV30
CDR3 DNA: TGTGCCTGGAGAACCCCGGGACAAGACTACGAGCAGTACTTC
CDR3 protein: CAWRTPGQDYEQYF

D gene: TRBD1
J gene: TRBJ2-3
clone size: NA
V gene: TRBV5-5
CDR3 DNA: TGTGCCAGCAGCCCGGTCTCAGGACAGGGAAGGACAGATACGCAGTATTTT
CDR3 protein: CASSPVSGQGRTDTQYF

D gene: TRBD1
J gene: TRBJ2-7
clone size: NA
V gene: TRBV2
CDR3 DNA: TGTGCCAGCAGGACAGGGGGGACTTCCTACGAGCAGTACTTC
CDR3 protein: CASRTGGTSYEQYF

D gene: NA
J gene: TRBJ1-4
clone size: NA
V gene: TRBV4-2
CDR3 DNA: TGTGCCAGCAGCCTCGGGGGGTTCCATAATGAAAAACTGTTTTTT
CDR3 protein: CASSLGGFHNEKLFF

D gene: NA
J gene: TRBJ2-1
clone size: NA
V gene: TRBV7-6
CDR3 DNA: TGTGCCAGCAGCGTAAAGGTAGCAGGGTTGGATGAGCAGTTCTTC
CDR3 protein: CASSVKVAGLDEQFF

D gene: NA
J gene: TRBJ2-1
clone size: NA
V gene: TRBV6-4
CDR3 DNA: TGTGCCAGCAGAGATCCTGCGATGAGCGGTTTTCGGAATGAGCAGTTCTTC
CDR3 protein: CASRDPAMSGFRNEQFF

D gene: NA
J gene: TRBJ2-1
clone size: NA
V gene: TRBV4-1
CDR3 DNA: TGCGCCAGCAGCCAAGATCCAGATGGTCCAGGGAACAATGAGCAGTTCTTC
CDR3 protein: CASSQDPDGPGNNEQFF

D gene: NA
J gene: TRBJ2-5
clone size: NA
V gene: TRBV19
CDR3 DNA: TGTGCCAGTAGTACAACAGGGAAAAGAAAGACCCAGTACTTC
CDR3 protein: CASSTTGKRKTQYF

D gene: NA
J gene: TRBJ2-3
clone size: NA
V gene: TRBV27
CDR3 DNA: TGTGCCAGCAGTGCTAGTGATACGCAGTATTTT
CDR3 protein: CASSASDTQYF

D gene: TRBD1
J gene: TRBJ2-7
clone size: once
V gene: TRBV27
CDR3 DNA: TGTGCCAGCAGTTTAAAAGGGACAGGGGTGTACGAGCAGTACTTC
CDR3 protein: CASSLKGTGVYEQYF

D gene: TRBD1
J gene: TRBJ1-1
clone size: NA
V gene: TRBV14
CDR3 DNA: TGTGCCAGCAGCCTACACAGGGGGCAGTCTGAAGCTTTCTTT
CDR3 protein: CASSLHRGQSEAFF

D gene: NA
J gene: TRBJ2-3
clone size: NA
V gene: TRBV19
CDR3 DNA: TGTGCCAGTAGGGGGGGGCGTGGGGCCACAGATACGCAGTATTTT
CDR3 protein: CASRGGRGATDTQYF

D gene: TRBD2
J gene: TRBJ2-7
clone size: NA
V gene: TRBV2
CDR3 DNA: TGTGCCAGCAGCCCTACTAGCGCTCGCTCCTACGAGCAGTACTTC
CDR3 protein: CASSPTSARSYEQYF

D gene: TRBD2
J gene: TRBJ2-1
clone size: NA
V gene: TRBV7-8
CDR3 DNA: TGTGCCAGCAGCTTAAACCCTAGCGGGAGCTCTAGGGGTGAGCAGTTCTTC
CDR3 protein: CASSLNPSGSSRGEQFF

D gene: NA
J gene: TRBJ1-1
clone size: NA
V gene: TRBV5-1
CDR3 DNA: TGCGCCAGCAGCACTCTAAACACTGAAGCTTTCTTT
CDR3 protein: CASSTLNTEAFF

D gene: TRBD1
J gene: TRBJ1-2
clone size: NA
V gene: TRBV19
CDR3 DNA: TGTGCCAGTAGTAACCCGGGACAGGTGATCTTTAACTATGGCTACACCTTC
CDR3 protein: CASSNPGQVIFNYGYTF

D gene: NA
J gene: TRBJ2-1
clone size: NA
V gene: TRBV6-5
CDR3 DNA: TGTGCCAGCAGTCTACAGGGAAGGCAGTTCTTC
CDR3 protein: CASSLQGRQFF

D gene: NA
J gene: TRBJ2-5
clone size: NA
V gene: TRBV6-6
CDR3 DNA: TGTGCCAGCAGACTCCAAGAGACCCAGTACTTC
CDR3 protein: CASRLQETQYF

D gene: TRBD2
J gene: TRBJ2-6
clone size: few
V gene: TRBV5-4
CDR3 DNA: TGTGCCAGCAGCTCGCGAGCGGGAGTAGGGGCCAACGTCCTGACTTTC
CDR3 protein: CASSSRAGVGANVLTF

D gene: TRBD2
J gene: TRBJ2-1
clone size: NA
V gene: TRBV6-6
CDR3 DNA: TGTGCCAGCAGTTACGCGGGACTAGCGCGCGATGAGCAGTTCTTC
CDR3 protein: CASSYAGLARDEQFF

D gene: TRBD1
J gene: TRBJ2-2
clone size: NA
V gene: TRBV5-8
CDR3 DNA: TGTGCCAGCAGCTTGGAGGTGACAGGGGACACCGGGGAGCTGTTTTTT
CDR3 protein: CASSLEVTGDTGELFF

D gene: NA
J gene: TRBJ2-7
clone size: NA
V gene: TRBV4-2
CDR3 DNA: TGTGCCAGCAGCCAACCCCTTGGAGGGACGCGGGAGCAGTACTTC
CDR3 protein: CASSQPLGGTREQYF

D gene: NA
J gene: TRBJ1-5
clone size: NA
V gene: TRBV19
CDR3 DNA: TGTGCCAGTACCCCCAACCCTTGGACAGCCGCCGAGCATCAGCCCCAGCATTTT
CDR3 protein: CASTPNPWTAAEHQPQHF

D gene: NA
J gene: TRBJ1-2
clone size: NA
V gene: TRBV30
CDR3 DNA: TGTGCCTGGAGAGGAGAGAGTGACTATGGCTACACCTTC
CDR3 protein: CAWRGESDYGYTF

D gene: TRBD1
J gene: TRBJ2-6
clone size: NA
V gene: TRBV9
CDR3 DNA: TGTGCCAGCAGCAAACGGACAGGGGCGCTCTCTGGGGCCAACGTCCTGACTTTC
CDR3 protein: CASSKRTGALSGANVLTF

D gene: NA
J gene: TRBJ2-3
clone size: NA
V gene: TRBV28
CDR3 DNA: TGTGCCAGCACCGCAGGAGGGAACACGGCAGATACGCAGTATTTT
CDR3 protein: CASTAGGNTADTQYF

D gene: TRBD1
J gene: TRBJ1-2
clone size: NA
V gene: TRBV19
CDR3 DNA: TGTGCCAGTAGTCGGGACAGCAGCTATGGCTACACCTTC
CDR3 protein: CASSRDSSYGYTF

D gene: NA
J gene: TRBJ1-1
clone size: NA
V gene: TRBV29-1
CDR3 DNA: TGCAGCGCCGCCGAGGTCGAAGCTTTCTTT
CDR3 protein: CSAAEVEAFF

D gene: NA
J gene: TRBJ2-3
clone size: NA
V gene: TRBV5-6
CDR3 DNA: TGTGCCAGCAGCTTCGTGCAGGGGATCACAGATACGCAGTATTTT
CDR3 protein: CASSFVQGITDTQYF

D gene: NA
J gene: TRBJ1-1
clone size: NA
V gene: TRBV29-1
CDR3 DNA: TGCAGCGTTGGGGCGACGGGAAACACTGAAGCTTTCTTT
CDR3 protein: CSVGATGNTEAFF

D gene: NA
J gene: TRBJ2-1
clone size: NA
V gene: TRBV29-1
CDR3 DNA: TGCAGCGGACAGATCAATGAGCAGTTCTTC
CDR3 protein: CSGQINEQFF

D gene: TRBD1
J gene: TRBJ1-2
clone size: NA
V gene: TRBV6-1
CDR3 DNA: TGTGCCAGCAGGGACAGGGGCGGCTATGGCTACACCTTC
CDR3 protein: CASRDRGGYGYTF

D gene: NA
J gene: TRBJ1-5
clone size: NA
V gene: TRBV10-3
CDR3 DNA: TGTGCCATCAGTGAGGGGCGTGGAAGCAATCAGCCCCAGCATTTT
CDR3 protein: CAISEGRGSNQPQHF

D gene: NA
J gene: TRBJ2-6
clone size: NA
V gene: TRBV28
CDR3 DNA: TGTGCCAGCACCGAACAGGCGTCCTCTGGGGCCAACGTCCTGACTTTC
CDR3 protein: CASTEQASSGANVLTF

D gene: TRBD1
J gene: TRBJ1-2
clone size: NA
V gene: TRBV29-1
CDR3 DNA: TGCAGCGTTAGAAGACAGGGGGCGATCCCTCGGAATGGCTACACCTTC
CDR3 protein: CSVRRQGAIPRNGYTF

D gene: NA
J gene: TRBJ2-7
clone size: NA
V gene: TRBV27
CDR3 DNA: TGTGCCAGCAGCCAGAGAGGTGCGGGTGCCTCCTACGAGCAGTACTTC
CDR3 protein: CASSQRGAGASYEQYF

D gene: TRBD2
J gene: TRBJ2-5
clone size: NA
V gene: TRBV4-3
CDR3 DNA: TGCGCCAGCAGCCAAGATTTTAAACTAGCGGGGCCCCTATATGGAGAGACCCAGTACTTC
CDR3 protein: CASSQDFKLAGPLYGETQYF

D gene: NA
J gene: TRBJ1-1
clone size: NA
V gene: TRBV6-5
CDR3 DNA: TGTGCCAGCAGTTACTCGCGGGGGGCGATCGCTGAAGCTTTCTTT
CDR3 protein: CASSYSRGAIAEAFF

D gene: TRBD2
J gene: TRBJ2-1
clone size: NA
V gene: TRBV27
CDR3 DNA: TGTGCCAGCAGTCCTCGACTAGCGGGTCCCTCCTACAATGAGCAGTTCTTC
CDR3 protein: CASSPRLAGPSYNEQFF

D gene: TRBD1
J gene: TRBJ1-2
clone size: NA
V gene: TRBV5-4
CDR3 DNA: TGTGCCAGCAGCTTGGGACAGGGGGATCCTAACTATGGCTACACCTTC
CDR3 protein: CASSLGQGDPNYGYTF

D gene: TRBD2
J gene: TRBJ2-1
clone size: NA
V gene: TRBV5-4
CDR3 DNA: TGTGCCAGCAGCTATGACCTTCGAGGGACTAGTGGGGATGAGCAGTTCTTC
CDR3 protein: CASSYDLRGTSGDEQFF